The rows below give T cell receptor beta chains drawn from one sample of a study of blood T cell repertoires in COVID-19. Using immunoSEQ multiplex PCR, the repertoire was profiled, and TCRdb retains in-frame clones only, with some absent. The sample records about 240,000 clones, about 85% being singletons. Sequencing used peripheral blood. Receptors originate from a man aged 55 to 70 who had recovered from COVID-19. Each CDR3 is given with its conserved first and last residue. Each record gives: CDR3 length, J gene, V gene, D gene, clone size, CDR3 protein, CDR3 DNA. A D gene is named only where the DNA matches it firmly. Size values are once, few and many counts, or a class for expanded clones, and some rows have none.

cdr3_length: 17
j_call: TRBJ1-6
v_call: TRBV30
d_call: -
clone_size: -
cdr3_aa: CAWSVNHIGSYNSPLHF
cdr3_nt: TGTGCCTGGAGTGTGAACCACATCGGGAGCTATAATTCACCCCTCCACTTT

cdr3_length: 13
j_call: TRBJ1-2
v_call: TRBV11-2
d_call: TRBD1
clone_size: -
cdr3_aa: CASSLVTGSGYTF
cdr3_nt: TGTGCCAGCAGCTTAGTGACAGGGAGTGGCTACACCTTC

cdr3_length: 15
j_call: TRBJ1-1
v_call: TRBV10-3
d_call: TRBD1
clone_size: -
cdr3_aa: CATRATGGRDTEAFF
cdr3_nt: TGTGCCACGAGAGCAACAGGGGGACGGGACACTGAAGCTTTCTTT

cdr3_length: 16
j_call: TRBJ2-2
v_call: TRBV19
d_call: -
clone_size: -
cdr3_aa: CASSIRGDPRAGELFF
cdr3_nt: TGTGCCAGTAGTATTCGAGGAGATCCCAGGGCCGGGGAGCTGTTTTTT

cdr3_length: 15
j_call: TRBJ1-5
v_call: TRBV5-8
d_call: -
clone_size: -
cdr3_aa: CASSPEGSAVQPQHF
cdr3_nt: TGTGCCAGCAGCCCGGAGGGGTCGGCCGTCCAGCCCCAGCATTTT

cdr3_length: 14
j_call: TRBJ1-2
v_call: TRBV30
d_call: -
clone_size: -
cdr3_aa: CAWSVQTTGQGYTF
cdr3_nt: TGTGCCTGGAGTGTACAAACAACAGGGCAAGGCTACACCTTC

cdr3_length: 13
j_call: TRBJ2-2
v_call: TRBV19
d_call: -
clone_size: once
cdr3_aa: CASSIGGSGELFF
cdr3_nt: TGTGCCAGTAGTATAGGGGGCTCCGGGGAGCTGTTTTTT

cdr3_length: 15
j_call: TRBJ2-7
v_call: TRBV14
d_call: TRBD1
clone_size: -
cdr3_aa: CASSPSDRASYEQYF
cdr3_nt: TGTGCCAGCAGCCCCTCGGACAGGGCGTCCTACGAGCAGTACTTC

cdr3_length: 15
j_call: TRBJ2-3
v_call: TRBV6-4
d_call: TRBD2
clone_size: -
cdr3_aa: CASSERSGGLDTQYF
cdr3_nt: TGTGCCAGCAGTGAGCGTAGCGGGGGGCTGGATACGCAGTATTTT

cdr3_length: 15
j_call: TRBJ1-6
v_call: TRBV30
d_call: -
clone_size: -
cdr3_aa: CAWSGVEGFNSPLHF
cdr3_nt: TGTGCCTGGAGTGGGGTGGAGGGGTTTAATTCACCCCTCCACTTT

cdr3_length: 16
j_call: TRBJ2-1
v_call: TRBV11-2
d_call: TRBD2
clone_size: -
cdr3_aa: CASSLGASGLYNEQFF
cdr3_nt: TGTGCCAGCAGCCTAGGGGCTAGCGGACTCTACAATGAGCAGTTCTTC

cdr3_length: 17
j_call: TRBJ2-4
v_call: TRBV3-1/TRBV3-2
d_call: TRBD2
clone_size: -
cdr3_aa: CASSQLRGGRAKNIQYF
cdr3_nt: TGTGCCAGCAGCCAGCTCCGCGGGGGGCGAGCCAAAAACATTCAGTACTTC

cdr3_length: 11
j_call: TRBJ1-5
v_call: TRBV20-1
d_call: -
clone_size: -
cdr3_aa: CSARLGLHQHF
cdr3_nt: TGCAGTGCTAGATTGGGACTCCATCAGCATTTT

cdr3_length: 12
j_call: TRBJ1-6
v_call: TRBV30
d_call: -
clone_size: once
cdr3_aa: CAWARENSPLHF
cdr3_nt: TGTGCCTGGGCGCGGGAGAATTCACCCCTCCACTTT

cdr3_length: 14
j_call: TRBJ2-4
v_call: TRBV6-5
d_call: TRBD1
clone_size: -
cdr3_aa: CASSRDRGVNIQYF
cdr3_nt: TGTGCCAGCAGCAGGGACAGGGGAGTTAACATTCAGTACTTC

cdr3_length: 16
j_call: TRBJ2-3
v_call: TRBV5-1
d_call: TRBD2
clone_size: -
cdr3_aa: CASSATSGGPADTQYF
cdr3_nt: TGCGCCAGCAGCGCGACTAGCGGGGGCCCCGCAGATACGCAGTATTTT

cdr3_length: 15
j_call: TRBJ2-2
v_call: TRBV9
d_call: TRBD1
clone_size: -
cdr3_aa: CASSLWTGNTGELFF
cdr3_nt: TGTGCCAGCAGCCTTTGGACAGGGAACACCGGGGAGCTGTTTTTT

cdr3_length: 17
j_call: TRBJ1-1
v_call: TRBV10-3
d_call: TRBD1
clone_size: -
cdr3_aa: CAISDWDRGWMNTEAFF
cdr3_nt: TGTGCCATCAGTGATTGGGACAGGGGGTGGATGAACACTGAAGCTTTCTTT

cdr3_length: 17
j_call: TRBJ2-1
v_call: TRBV28
d_call: TRBD1
clone_size: once
cdr3_aa: CASRRGTGTGSYNEQFF
cdr3_nt: TGTGCCAGCAGGCGGGGAACCGGGACAGGGTCCTACAATGAGCAGTTCTTC

cdr3_length: 14
j_call: TRBJ1-2
v_call: TRBV10-3
d_call: TRBD1
clone_size: -
cdr3_aa: CAITGQGANYGYTF
cdr3_nt: TGTGCCATCACCGGACAGGGGGCTAACTATGGCTACACCTTC

cdr3_length: 11
j_call: TRBJ1-1
v_call: TRBV30
d_call: -
clone_size: few
cdr3_aa: CAWSRNTEAFF
cdr3_nt: TGTGCCTGGAGCAGGAACACTGAAGCTTTCTTT

cdr3_length: 15
j_call: TRBJ1-4
v_call: TRBV3-1/TRBV3-2
d_call: TRBD1
clone_size: -
cdr3_aa: CASSQHDRASEKLFF
cdr3_nt: TGTGCCAGCAGCCAACACGACAGGGCTAGTGAAAAACTGTTTTTT

cdr3_length: 16
j_call: TRBJ1-1
v_call: TRBV18
d_call: -
clone_size: -
cdr3_aa: CASSPLRSGIGTEAFF
cdr3_nt: TGTGCCAGCTCACCTTTACGATCAGGGATAGGCACTGAAGCTTTCTTT

cdr3_length: 16
j_call: TRBJ2-2
v_call: TRBV5-1
d_call: -
clone_size: -
cdr3_aa: CASSFPPGLYTGELFF
cdr3_nt: TGCGCCAGCAGCTTCCCCCCGGGACTCTACACCGGGGAGCTGTTTTTT

cdr3_length: 15
j_call: TRBJ1-1
v_call: TRBV4-1
d_call: TRBD1
clone_size: -
cdr3_aa: CASSRGQGAHTEAFF
cdr3_nt: TGCGCCAGCAGCCGGGGACAGGGGGCGCATACTGAAGCTTTCTTT

cdr3_length: 13
j_call: TRBJ1-2
v_call: TRBV29-1
d_call: -
clone_size: -
cdr3_aa: CSVVRQGEGGYTF
cdr3_nt: TGCAGCGTGGTCCGACAAGGGGAGGGTGGCTACACCTTC

cdr3_length: 17
j_call: TRBJ2-6
v_call: TRBV19
d_call: -
clone_size: -
cdr3_aa: CASSIVRTRTGANVLTF
cdr3_nt: TGTGCCAGTAGTATAGTACGGACTCGAACTGGGGCCAACGTCCTGACTTTC

cdr3_length: 13
j_call: TRBJ1-1
v_call: TRBV30
d_call: -
clone_size: -
cdr3_aa: CAWSLLWNTEAFF
cdr3_nt: TGTGCCTGGAGTCTGTTATGGAACACTGAAGCTTTCTTT

cdr3_length: 14
j_call: TRBJ1-2
v_call: TRBV6-5
d_call: TRBD1
clone_size: -
cdr3_aa: CASRDRDRGYGYTF
cdr3_nt: TGTGCCAGCAGGGACCGGGACAGGGGTTACGGCTACACCTTC

cdr3_length: 15
j_call: TRBJ2-7
v_call: TRBV7-9
d_call: -
clone_size: -
cdr3_aa: CASSLLAGIINEQYF
cdr3_nt: TGTGCCAGCAGCTTGTTGGCAGGGATTATCAACGAGCAGTACTTC

cdr3_length: 15
j_call: TRBJ2-5
v_call: TRBV3-1/TRBV3-2
d_call: -
clone_size: -
cdr3_aa: CASSQPGGPFETQYF
cdr3_nt: TGTGCCAGCAGCCAACCGGGGGGCCCTTTTGAGACCCAGTACTTC

cdr3_length: 15
j_call: TRBJ2-7
v_call: TRBV4-1
d_call: -
clone_size: -
cdr3_aa: CASSQGFTRGYEQYF
cdr3_nt: TGCGCCAGCAGCCAAGGCTTCACGCGGGGTTACGAGCAGTACTTC

cdr3_length: 19
j_call: TRBJ2-3
v_call: TRBV7-9
d_call: TRBD2
clone_size: -
cdr3_aa: CASSSLGPYVGGRADTQYF
cdr3_nt: TGTGCCAGCAGCTCATTAGGCCCCTACGTTGGGGGGAGGGCAGATACGCAGTATTTT

cdr3_length: 13
j_call: TRBJ1-2
v_call: TRBV5-1
d_call: TRBD1
clone_size: -
cdr3_aa: CASSETGDYGYTF
cdr3_nt: TGCGCCAGCAGCGAGACAGGGGACTATGGCTACACCTTC

cdr3_length: 14
j_call: TRBJ1-6
v_call: TRBV5-1
d_call: -
clone_size: many
cdr3_aa: CASSLGEDGSPLHF
cdr3_nt: TGCGCCAGCAGCTTAGGGGAGGACGGTTCACCCCTCCACTTT

cdr3_length: 11
j_call: TRBJ1-6
v_call: TRBV3-1/TRBV3-2
d_call: -
clone_size: -
cdr3_aa: CASSQAGRLHF
cdr3_nt: TGTGCCAGCAGCCAAGCCGGGAGACTCCACTTT

cdr3_length: 16
j_call: TRBJ1-6
v_call: TRBV6-1
d_call: TRBD1
clone_size: once
cdr3_aa: CASSERGQSYNSPLHF
cdr3_nt: TGTGCCAGCAGTGAGAGGGGGCAGTCCTATAATTCACCCCTCCACTTT

cdr3_length: 11
j_call: TRBJ1-1
v_call: TRBV12-3/TRBV12-4
d_call: -
clone_size: -
cdr3_aa: CASVKNTEAFF
cdr3_nt: TGTGCCAGCGTAAAGAACACTGAAGCTTTCTTT

cdr3_length: 15
j_call: TRBJ1-1
v_call: TRBV4-1
d_call: -
clone_size: -
cdr3_aa: CASSQDPTGGTEAFF
cdr3_nt: TGCGCCAGCAGCCAAGATCCCACGGGGGGCACTGAAGCTTTCTTT

cdr3_length: 15
j_call: TRBJ2-2
v_call: TRBV11-2
d_call: TRBD2
clone_size: -
cdr3_aa: CASSSSGLVTGELFF
cdr3_nt: TGTGCCAGCAGCAGTAGCGGGTTGGTCACCGGGGAGCTGTTTTTT

cdr3_length: 14
j_call: TRBJ1-1
v_call: TRBV29-1
d_call: -
clone_size: -
cdr3_aa: CSVEPGQMNTEAFF
cdr3_nt: TGCAGCGTTGAGCCCGGACAGATGAACACTGAAGCTTTCTTT

cdr3_length: 16
j_call: TRBJ1-5
v_call: TRBV2
d_call: TRBD1
clone_size: -
cdr3_aa: CASSRDSPRGGQPQHF
cdr3_nt: TGTGCCAGCAGTCGGGACAGTCCCCGCGGCGGTCAGCCCCAGCATTTT

cdr3_length: 14
j_call: TRBJ1-6
v_call: TRBV27
d_call: -
clone_size: -
cdr3_aa: CASSFTGFNSPLHF
cdr3_nt: TGTGCCAGCAGTTTTACGGGGTTTAATTCACCCCTCCACTTT

cdr3_length: 14
j_call: TRBJ1-2
v_call: TRBV5-6
d_call: -
clone_size: once
cdr3_aa: CASSFDRTNYGYTF
cdr3_nt: TGTGCCAGCAGCTTTGACAGAACTAACTATGGCTACACCTTC

cdr3_length: 15
j_call: TRBJ2-7
v_call: TRBV4-2
d_call: TRBD2
clone_size: -
cdr3_aa: CASSQRMTSPHEQYF
cdr3_nt: TGTGCCAGCAGCCAACGAATGACTAGCCCCCACGAGCAGTACTTC

cdr3_length: 14
j_call: TRBJ1-1
v_call: TRBV11-2
d_call: -
clone_size: -
cdr3_aa: CASSLGQGHTEAFF
cdr3_nt: TGTGCCAGCAGCTTAGGCCAGGGCCACACTGAAGCTTTCTTT

cdr3_length: 13
j_call: TRBJ1-4
v_call: TRBV10-2
d_call: -
clone_size: -
cdr3_aa: CASRPQGNEKLFF
cdr3_nt: TGCGCCAGCAGGCCTCAGGGAAATGAAAAACTGTTTTTT

cdr3_length: 13
j_call: TRBJ1-5
v_call: TRBV12-5
d_call: -
clone_size: -
cdr3_aa: CASGFIGDQPQHF
cdr3_nt: TGTGCTAGTGGTTTTATAGGGGATCAGCCCCAGCATTTT

cdr3_length: 18
j_call: TRBJ2-3
v_call: TRBV10-1
d_call: -
clone_size: -
cdr3_aa: CASSESWGGETSTDTQYF
cdr3_nt: TGCGCCAGCAGTGAGTCTTGGGGCGGGGAGACCAGCACAGATACGCAGTATTTT